This T cell receptor (beta chain) originates from a study of blood T cell repertoires in COVID-19. At the level of the study: In each case, the material was cDNA or gDNA derived from T cells, B-cell-depleted T cells, or PBMCs.

This CDR3 region has 16 residues. From germline, CDR1 is LNHNV and CDR2 YYDKDF (reference sequence). V was pared by 0 bases and J by 0 bases, with 9 bases between. TCRdb keeps only in-frame clones here, not all; method: immunoSEQ multiplex PCR. In the table there are 450,000 or so clones, about 91% of which are singletons. Patients at the Seattle site were enrolled during active infection and followed longitudinally. The source material was peripheral blood. The chain carries TRBV15 and TRBJ1-5; maybe TRBD1 (6 bases). This clonotype was sampled from a man aged 18 to 35 with COVID-19, enrolled during active disease. CDR3 in amino acids: CATSRDLRGSNQPQHF. The CDR3 DNA reads TGTGCCACCAGCAGAGATCTCAGGGGTAGCAATCAGCCCCAGCATTTT.